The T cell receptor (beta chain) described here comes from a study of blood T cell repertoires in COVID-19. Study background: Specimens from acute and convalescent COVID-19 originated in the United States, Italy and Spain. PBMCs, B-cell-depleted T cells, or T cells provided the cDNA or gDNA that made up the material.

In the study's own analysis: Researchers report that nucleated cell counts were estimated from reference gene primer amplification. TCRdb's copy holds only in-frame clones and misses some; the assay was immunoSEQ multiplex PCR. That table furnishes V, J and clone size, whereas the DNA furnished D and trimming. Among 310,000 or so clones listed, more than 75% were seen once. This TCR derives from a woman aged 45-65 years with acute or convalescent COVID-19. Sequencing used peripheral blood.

DNA of the CDR3: TGTGCCAGCTGGCGCCAGGGATACGAGCAGTACTTC. Amino acid sequence: CASWRQGYEQYF. V usage is TRBV9 and J usage is TRBJ2-7, with D perhaps TRBD1 (5 bases). V was shortened by 7 bases and J by 4 bases, with 12 bases between the two germline ends. CDR1 and CDR2 from the germline V gene are SGDLS and YYNGEE. This CDR3 contains 12 residues. The whole variable domain, filled in from reference TRBV9 and TRBJ2-7, reads DSGVTQTPKHLITATGQRVTLRCSPRSGDLSVYWYQQSLDQGLQFLIQYYNGEERAKGNILERFSAQQFPDLHSELNLSSLELGDSALYFCASWRQGYEQYFGPGTRLTVT.